A selection of T cell receptor beta chains follows, all from one sample in a study of shared clonotypes between healthy human individuals. Generated by immunoSEQ multiplex PCR, the TCRdb table keeps only in-frame clones and is missing some. The repertoire includes 2 million to 2.5 million clones, 90% to 96% of them detected once, and roughly 0.13% sits in the top ten. The sample comprised naive CD4+ T cells sorted from blood. The receptors derive from a man aged 18 to 30 in good health. Both conserved end residues are part of each CDR3. The D gene is left open where the match is weak. Expanded clones get a size class; other rows say once, few or many, or leave the size out.

V	J	D	size	DNA	CDR3
TRBV7-8	TRBJ2-1	TRBD2	.	TGTGCCAGCAGCTGGCGGGACTACGTCAATGAGCAGTTCTTC	CASSWRDYVNEQFF
TRBV5-1	TRBJ1-2	TRBD1	.	TGCGCCAGCAGCTTGGAAGGGACAGGCGCCTATGGCTACACCTTC	CASSLEGTGAYGYTF
TRBV6-1	TRBJ2-3	TRBD2	once	TGTGCCAGCAGTGCCGTTAAGGGCGGGAGCATGCAGTATTTT	CASSAVKGGSMQYF
TRBV6-5	TRBJ1-2	.	.	TGTGCCAGCAGTTTTCTGGACAGTAACTATGGCTACACCTTC	CASSFLDSNYGYTF
TRBV20-1	TRBJ1-5	.	.	TGCAGTGCTAGGGCCGGGGGGCCCCAGCATTTT	CSARAGGPQHF
TRBV7-2	TRBJ2-7	.	.	TGTGCCAGCAGCTTAGCGGCTAGCGAGACCTCCTACGAGCAGTACTTC	CASSLAASETSYEQYF
TRBV11-2	TRBJ2-2	TRBD1	.	TGTGCCAGCGGGACAGGGAACACCGGGGAGCTGTTTTTT	CASGTGNTGELFF
TRBV5-1	TRBJ2-7	TRBD1	.	TGCGCCAGCAGCTTGGCCGGGACAGTTTCTTACGAGCAGTACTTC	CASSLAGTVSYEQYF
TRBV18	TRBJ1-5	TRBD1	.	TGTGCCAGCTCACACGACGACAGGGGAGCGGCCCAGCATTTT	CASSHDDRGAAQHF
TRBV4-1	TRBJ1-5	.	.	TGCGCCAGCAGCCAAGATGGTGTCGGAGCCCAGCATTTT	CASSQDGVGAQHF
TRBV5-1	TRBJ2-2	.	.	TGCGCCAGCAGCCTTAGACTGACCACCGGGGAGCTGTTTTTT	CASSLRLTTGELFF
TRBV11-2	TRBJ2-5	.	.	TGTGCCAGCAGCCGAGTTACAGGCCAAGAGACCCAGTACTTC	CASSRVTGQETQYF
TRBV5-6	TRBJ1-6	.	.	TGTGCCAGCAGCTTGTGGTCAGGGGTCTATAATTCACCCCTCCACTTT	CASSLWSGVYNSPLHF
TRBV6-5	TRBJ2-3	TRBD2	.	TGTGCCAGCACTAGCGGGGGGGCAATCACAGATACGCAGTATTTT	CASTSGGAITDTQYF
TRBV11-2	TRBJ2-1	TRBD2	.	TGTGCCAGCAGCTCATCTAGCGGGCTCTTCTACAATGAGCAGTTCTTC	CASSSSSGLFYNEQFF
TRBV6-1	TRBJ2-2	.	once	TGTGCCAGCAGCCCCGTGGACAGATACACCGGGGAGCTGTTTTTT	CASSPVDRYTGELFF
TRBV9	TRBJ1-2	.	.	TGTGCCAGCAGCGCTTCCCAGGGGTTGGGGACTAACTATGGCTACACCTTC	CASSASQGLGTNYGYTF
TRBV5-4	TRBJ2-1	.	.	TGTGCCAGCAGCCTCGGGGGTTCCTACTACAATGAGCAGTTCTTC	CASSLGGSYYNEQFF
TRBV30	TRBJ1-5	TRBD1	.	TGTGCCTGGAGTACATCGGACAGGGGCCAACATTTT	CAWSTSDRGQHF
TRBV6-5	TRBJ2-7	TRBD1	.	TGTGCCAGCAGTAGGGACAGTCGCGAGCAGTACTTC	CASSRDSREQYF
TRBV29-1	TRBJ2-3	TRBD2	.	TGCAGCGTGAGCCCGACTAGCGGGGTCACAGATACGCAGTATTTT	CSVSPTSGVTDTQYF
TRBV5-6	TRBJ2-7	TRBD1	few	TGTGCCAGCAGCTTAAACAGGGGGAGCTCCTACGAGCAGTACTTC	CASSLNRGSSYEQYF
TRBV7-2	TRBJ1-4	.	once	TGTGCCAGCAGTTCCCAAGGTTTAAATGAAAAACTGTTTTTT	CASSSQGLNEKLFF
TRBV18	TRBJ1-1	.	once	TGTGCCAGCTCACCACTTGAAGGGCTGACTGAAGCTTTCTTT	CASSPLEGLTEAFF
TRBV29-1	TRBJ2-7	TRBD1	.	TGCAGCGTCCGACAGGGGAGCAACGAGCAGTACTTC	CSVRQGSNEQYF
TRBV5-1	TRBJ2-2	.	.	TGCGCCAGCAGCTCGGATATTAACACCGGGGAGCTGTTTTTT	CASSSDINTGELFF
TRBV27	TRBJ2-1	TRBD2	.	TGTGCCAGCAGTGGCGATAGCGGGGGGGTCAATGAGCAGTTCTTC	CASSGDSGGVNEQFF
TRBV6-4	TRBJ2-7	TRBD2	.	TGTGCCAGCAGTCTGGGGGGAGGGGTCCCCTACGAGCAGTACTTC	CASSLGGGVPYEQYF